This is a list of T cell receptor beta chains from one sample in a study of blood T cell repertoires in COVID-19. Only in-frame clones appear in the TCRdb table, and some are missing; sequencing was by immunoSEQ multiplex PCR. The table shows around 100,000 clones, with 90% occurring only once. The source material was peripheral blood. The receptors originated from a man between 18 and 29 years old with COVID-19, enrolled during active disease. Each CDR3 is given with its conserved first and last residue. Each record gives: J gene, D gene, V gene, clone size, CDR3 DNA, CDR3 protein. A D gene is named only where the DNA matches it firmly. Size is omitted from some rows. Given values are once, few, many or a class for expanded clones.

j_gene: TRBJ1-1; d_gene: NA; v_gene: TRBV2; abundance: NA; CDR3nt: TGTGCCAGCAGCCCCAACAGGAACACTGAAGCTTTCTTT; CDR3aa: CASSPNRNTEAFF
j_gene: TRBJ2-7; d_gene: NA; v_gene: TRBV5-3; abundance: once; CDR3nt: TGTGCCAGAAGCCAGTCGGTGGAGGGCCTTGCCTACGAGCAGTACTTC; CDR3aa: CARSQSVEGLAYEQYF
j_gene: TRBJ2-5; d_gene: TRBD1; v_gene: TRBV7-2; abundance: NA; CDR3nt: TGTGCCAGCAGCCTTGGGACAGGGCAAGAGACCCAGTACTTC; CDR3aa: CASSLGTGQETQYF
j_gene: TRBJ1-6; d_gene: TRBD1; v_gene: TRBV10-3; abundance: NA; CDR3nt: TGTGCCATCAGTCGACAGGGGACTGATTCACCCCTCCACTTT; CDR3aa: CAISRQGTDSPLHF
j_gene: TRBJ2-3; d_gene: TRBD2; v_gene: TRBV28; abundance: NA; CDR3nt: TGTGCCAGCAGTTTATTGGGACTAGCGGGAGGGAGCACAGATACGCAGTATTTT; CDR3aa: CASSLLGLAGGSTDTQYF
j_gene: TRBJ2-5; d_gene: TRBD2; v_gene: TRBV3-1/TRBV3-2; abundance: once; CDR3nt: TGTGCCAGCAGCCAAGTGTTAGCGGGAGGGGAGACCCAGTACTTC; CDR3aa: CASSQVLAGGETQYF
j_gene: TRBJ1-5; d_gene: NA; v_gene: TRBV2; abundance: NA; CDR3nt: TGTGCCAGCAGTGGGACAGAATATCAGCCCCAGCATTTT; CDR3aa: CASSGTEYQPQHF
j_gene: TRBJ1-2; d_gene: NA; v_gene: TRBV12-3/TRBV12-4; abundance: NA; CDR3nt: TGTGCCAGCAGTTCGACAGGAACCGGCTACACCTTC; CDR3aa: CASSSTGTGYTF
j_gene: TRBJ2-5; d_gene: NA; v_gene: TRBV9; abundance: NA; CDR3nt: TGTGCCAGCAGCGTAAAGGAGGGCTTGCTGGAGACCCAGTACTTC; CDR3aa: CASSVKEGLLETQYF
j_gene: TRBJ2-3; d_gene: NA; v_gene: TRBV2; abundance: once; CDR3nt: TGTGCCAGCAGTGAAGGGGTGGGCGTTTGGGATACGCAGTATTTT; CDR3aa: CASSEGVGVWDTQYF
j_gene: TRBJ2-1; d_gene: TRBD2; v_gene: TRBV6-2/TRBV6-3; abundance: once; CDR3nt: TGTGCCAGCAGTTACCTCGGACTAGCGGGAGGCGTCTACAATGAGCAGTTCTTC; CDR3aa: CASSYLGLAGGVYNEQFF
j_gene: TRBJ2-5; d_gene: NA; v_gene: TRBV28; abundance: NA; CDR3nt: TGTGCCAGCAGTTTTTCCCACGGGGAGACCCAGTACTTC; CDR3aa: CASSFSHGETQYF
j_gene: TRBJ2-7; d_gene: NA; v_gene: TRBV4-3; abundance: NA; CDR3nt: TGCGCCAGCAGCCAAGATTTGGGCAGGGCCTACGAGCAGTACTTC; CDR3aa: CASSQDLGRAYEQYF
j_gene: TRBJ1-2; d_gene: NA; v_gene: TRBV5-6; abundance: NA; CDR3nt: TGTGCCAGCTATACCGGACTAACTGGTGGCTACACCTTC; CDR3aa: CASYTGLTGGYTF
j_gene: TRBJ2-1; d_gene: NA; v_gene: TRBV7-2; abundance: NA; CDR3nt: TGTGCCAGCAGCTTAGACAGGGACCCCTACAATGAGCAGTTCTTC; CDR3aa: CASSLDRDPYNEQFF
j_gene: TRBJ2-5; d_gene: NA; v_gene: TRBV28; abundance: NA; CDR3nt: TGTGCCAGCAGTTCCCTCCGGGACAACGGAGAGACTACCCAGTACTTC; CDR3aa: CASSSLRDNGETTQYF
j_gene: TRBJ2-5; d_gene: NA; v_gene: TRBV19; abundance: NA; CDR3nt: TGTGCCAGTAGCAAGGGGCTTCTCTTAGGGGAGACCCAGTACTTC; CDR3aa: CASSKGLLLGETQYF
j_gene: TRBJ2-5; d_gene: NA; v_gene: TRBV7-9; abundance: once; CDR3nt: TGTGCCAGCAGCTTAGCTTTGGCAGGGCAAGAGACCCAGTACTTC; CDR3aa: CASSLALAGQETQYF
j_gene: TRBJ1-1; d_gene: NA; v_gene: TRBV11-1; abundance: NA; CDR3nt: TGTGCCAGCAGCCCAGGGTCGAGGAACACTGAAGCTTTCTTT; CDR3aa: CASSPGSRNTEAFF
j_gene: TRBJ2-7; d_gene: TRBD2; v_gene: TRBV27; abundance: NA; CDR3nt: TGTGCCAGCAGCGGGCCCAGCGGGAGTGGCGAGCAGTACTTC; CDR3aa: CASSGPSGSGEQYF
j_gene: TRBJ2-4; d_gene: TRBD1; v_gene: TRBV7-2; abundance: NA; CDR3nt: TGTGCCAGCAGCGGGGACAGGGCCTCTTTAGCCAAAAACATTCAGTACTTC; CDR3aa: CASSGDRASLAKNIQYF
j_gene: TRBJ1-1; d_gene: NA; v_gene: TRBV4-2; abundance: NA; CDR3nt: TGTGCCAGCCGTAACGGGCAGGGGAACACTGAAGCTTTCTTT; CDR3aa: CASRNGQGNTEAFF
j_gene: TRBJ2-7; d_gene: NA; v_gene: TRBV28; abundance: NA; CDR3nt: TGTGCCAGCAGTTCCCCCGGAGAAGGTCTTTTGTACGAGCAGTACTTC; CDR3aa: CASSSPGEGLLYEQYF
j_gene: TRBJ2-3; d_gene: NA; v_gene: TRBV19; abundance: NA; CDR3nt: TGTGCCAGCTCCTCTGCAGCGGTTAGCACAGATACGCAGTATTTT; CDR3aa: CASSSAAVSTDTQYF
j_gene: TRBJ1-2; d_gene: TRBD1; v_gene: TRBV30; abundance: NA; CDR3nt: TGTGCCTGGACCCGGGACAGGCCCTATGGCTACACCTTC; CDR3aa: CAWTRDRPYGYTF
j_gene: TRBJ1-2; d_gene: NA; v_gene: TRBV12-3/TRBV12-4; abundance: NA; CDR3nt: TGTGCCAGCAGTCAACAGGGTAGCTATGGCTACACCTTC; CDR3aa: CASSQQGSYGYTF
j_gene: TRBJ2-2; d_gene: TRBD2; v_gene: TRBV9; abundance: NA; CDR3nt: TGTGCCAGCAGCGTGCGGCTAGCGGGAGTTAAAGGCGGGGAGCTGTTTTTT; CDR3aa: CASSVRLAGVKGGELFF
j_gene: TRBJ2-7; d_gene: NA; v_gene: TRBV3-1/TRBV3-2; abundance: NA; CDR3nt: TGTGCCAGCAGCCAAGGGACAGCCTACGAGCAGTACTTC; CDR3aa: CASSQGTAYEQYF
j_gene: TRBJ2-3; d_gene: TRBD2; v_gene: TRBV19; abundance: NA; CDR3nt: TGTGCCAGTAGTACTAGCGGGCCTGGTTTGGGCACAGATACGCAGTATTTT; CDR3aa: CASSTSGPGLGTDTQYF
j_gene: TRBJ1-6; d_gene: NA; v_gene: TRBV27; abundance: NA; CDR3nt: TGTGCCAGCAGTTTATCGGGCGCGAGCTCCTATAATTCACCCCTCCACTTT; CDR3aa: CASSLSGASSYNSPLHF
j_gene: TRBJ2-1; d_gene: TRBD2; v_gene: TRBV6-5; abundance: NA; CDR3nt: TGTGCCAGCAGTTCCGGGACTAGCGGGAGTAGGAATGAGCAGTTCTTC; CDR3aa: CASSSGTSGSRNEQFF
j_gene: TRBJ1-2; d_gene: TRBD1; v_gene: TRBV11-2; abundance: few; CDR3nt: TGTGCCAGCAGTTCGAATAACAGGGGGCACGTAGGTGGCTACACCTTC; CDR3aa: CASSSNNRGHVGGYTF
j_gene: TRBJ2-1; d_gene: NA; v_gene: TRBV9; abundance: NA; CDR3nt: TGTGCCAGCAGCGTAGAACAGGGAAGGGATGAGCAGTTCTTC; CDR3aa: CASSVEQGRDEQFF
j_gene: TRBJ1-5; d_gene: NA; v_gene: TRBV10-1; abundance: once; CDR3nt: TGCGCCAGCGAATTCCCCTCCGTTTTCCGTCCCAGGAATCAGCCCCAGCATTTT; CDR3aa: CASEFPSVFRPRNQPQHF
j_gene: TRBJ2-3; d_gene: NA; v_gene: TRBV30; abundance: NA; CDR3nt: TGTGCCTGGAGTCTGCGGGCGACGGGGGCAGATACGCAGTATTTT; CDR3aa: CAWSLRATGADTQYF
j_gene: TRBJ1-1; d_gene: NA; v_gene: TRBV5-6; abundance: NA; CDR3nt: TGTGCCAGCAGCTTCGTCCGGGATCACACTGAAGCTTTCTTT; CDR3aa: CASSFVRDHTEAFF
j_gene: TRBJ1-2; d_gene: NA; v_gene: TRBV28; abundance: once; CDR3nt: TGTGCCAGCAGTTCGGACAGCTATGGCTACACCTTC; CDR3aa: CASSSDSYGYTF
j_gene: TRBJ1-3; d_gene: TRBD1; v_gene: TRBV7-8; abundance: NA; CDR3nt: TGTGCCAGCAGCCCTCGGGGACAGGGGGCTTCTGGAAACACCATATATTTT; CDR3aa: CASSPRGQGASGNTIYF
j_gene: TRBJ2-1; d_gene: NA; v_gene: TRBV16; abundance: NA; CDR3nt: TGTGCCAGCAGCCCGTTCTCGGGCAATGAGCAGTTCTTC; CDR3aa: CASSPFSGNEQFF
j_gene: TRBJ1-4; d_gene: NA; v_gene: TRBV28; abundance: NA; CDR3nt: TGTGCCAGCAGTTTCTCCCCCCCAGGGAGGAATGAAAAACTGTTTTTT; CDR3aa: CASSFSPPGRNEKLFF
j_gene: TRBJ1-1; d_gene: NA; v_gene: TRBV7-9; abundance: NA; CDR3nt: TGTGCCAGCAGCTCGGGGGAACGGAACACTGAAGCTTTCTTT; CDR3aa: CASSSGERNTEAFF
j_gene: TRBJ1-5; d_gene: NA; v_gene: TRBV27; abundance: NA; CDR3nt: TGTGCCAGCAGTTTATCGTCTGGTGACTATAGCAATCAGCCCCAGCATTTT; CDR3aa: CASSLSSGDYSNQPQHF
j_gene: TRBJ1-1; d_gene: NA; v_gene: TRBV19; abundance: NA; CDR3nt: TGTGCCAGTAGCCCTCGCGTGAACACTGAAGCTTTCTTT; CDR3aa: CASSPRVNTEAFF
j_gene: TRBJ2-7; d_gene: NA; v_gene: TRBV3-1/TRBV3-2; abundance: NA; CDR3nt: TGTGCCAGCAGCCAAGGGAGGGCTGCCTACGAGCAGTACTTC; CDR3aa: CASSQGRAAYEQYF
j_gene: TRBJ2-7; d_gene: NA; v_gene: TRBV21-1; abundance: NA; CDR3nt: TGTGCCAGCAGCAAGGTGGACTGTCCCGTAGAGCAGTACTTC; CDR3aa: CASSKVDCPVEQYF
j_gene: TRBJ2-1; d_gene: TRBD2; v_gene: TRBV5-8; abundance: once; CDR3nt: TGTGCCAGCAGTCTCACTCTAGCGGGACTCGCCGATGAGCAGTTCTTC; CDR3aa: CASSLTLAGLADEQFF
j_gene: TRBJ1-3; d_gene: NA; v_gene: TRBV6-6; abundance: NA; CDR3nt: TGTGCCAGCAGTCCTCGGACTGCGGGAAGGGTCACTGGAAACACCATATATTTT; CDR3aa: CASSPRTAGRVTGNTIYF